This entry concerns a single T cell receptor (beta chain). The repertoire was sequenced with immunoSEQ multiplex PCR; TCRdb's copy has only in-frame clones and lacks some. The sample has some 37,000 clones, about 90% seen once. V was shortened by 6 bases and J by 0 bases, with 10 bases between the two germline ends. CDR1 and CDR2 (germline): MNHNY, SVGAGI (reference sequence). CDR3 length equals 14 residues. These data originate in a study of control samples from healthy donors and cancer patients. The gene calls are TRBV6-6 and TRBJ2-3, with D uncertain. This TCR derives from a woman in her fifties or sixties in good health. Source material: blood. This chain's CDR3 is CASSSVQSTDTQYF. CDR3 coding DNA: TGTGCCAGCAGCTCAGTACAAAGCACAGATACGCAGTATTTT.